This T cell receptor (beta chain) came from a study of shared clonotypes between healthy human individuals. Study in general: Per donor, three plates held CD4 naive cells, three held CD4 memory, two held CD8 naive and one held CD8 memory. General study findings and limits: Memory subsets had estimated richness that was generally smaller than that of naive subsets.

The CDR3 is made up of 14 amino acids. V gave up 11 bases and J gave up 6 bases; unmatched junction bases: 12. A remark on this clone: Its antigen remains unknown.

Method: immunoSEQ multiplex PCR; TCRdb's copy keeps in-frame clones and lacks some. The sample comprises some 1 million clones, roughly 70% of which are singletons, and about 1.5% rests with the top ten. The specimen was memory CD4+ T cells sorted from blood. This sample's subset: CD45RA-negative fraction. The genes are TRBV23-1 and TRBJ1-2; TRBD1 matches 10 bases. TRBV23-1 is marked as an open reading frame, function uncertain. The clonotype was recovered from a man between 18 and 29 years old in good health. This chain's CDR3 is CAGFVDRGRDGYTF. CDR3 nucleotides: TGCGCCGGATTCGTCGACAGGGGGCGCGATGGCTACACCTTC.